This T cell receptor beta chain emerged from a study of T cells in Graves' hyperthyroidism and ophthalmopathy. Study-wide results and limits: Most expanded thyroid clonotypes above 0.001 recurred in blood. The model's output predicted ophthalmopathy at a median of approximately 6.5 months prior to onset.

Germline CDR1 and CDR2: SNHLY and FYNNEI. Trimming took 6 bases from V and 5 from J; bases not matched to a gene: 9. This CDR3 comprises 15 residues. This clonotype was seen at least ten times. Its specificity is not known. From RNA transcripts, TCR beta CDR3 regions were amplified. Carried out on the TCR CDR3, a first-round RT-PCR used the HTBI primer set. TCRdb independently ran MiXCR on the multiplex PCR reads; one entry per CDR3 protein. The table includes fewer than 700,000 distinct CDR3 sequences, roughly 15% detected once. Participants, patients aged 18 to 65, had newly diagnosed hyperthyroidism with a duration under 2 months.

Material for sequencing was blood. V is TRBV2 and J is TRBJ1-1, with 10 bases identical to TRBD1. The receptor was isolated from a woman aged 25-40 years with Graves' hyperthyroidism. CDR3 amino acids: CASSSNPGQGTEAFF. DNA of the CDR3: TGTGCCAGCAGCAGCAACCCGGGACAGGGGACTGAAGCTTTCTTT.